This T cell receptor beta chain was observed in a study of identical twins. Germline V CDR1 and CDR2: SGDLS, YYNGEE. The CDR3 covers 17 residues. Trimming cost V 3 bases and J 5 bases, with 21 bases left between them. This clonotype was seen at least ten times. Antigen: not known. Study-wide results and caveats: Model-predicted out-of-frame TCR alpha sharing fell below observed values in monozygotic twins. Fewer insertions marked abundant cord blood beta clonotypes; young adult naive trended weakly, memory not at all. Zero-insertion analyses could be partly confounded by invariant MAIT and iNKT cells.

TCRdb fed the 5' RACE reads into MiXCR, producing one record per CDR3 protein. The sample contains approximately 700,000 distinct CDR3 sequences, approximately 6% of which appear only once. Sequencing input: naive T cells sorted from blood. This chain links TRBV9 with TRBJ2-1, with D possibly being TRBD2 (6 bases). The sequence derives from a man aged 18 to 35 in good health. This CDR3 is CASSEGWGVRVHNEQFF. CDR3 DNA sequence: TGTGCCAGCAGCGAGGGGTGGGGGGTTCGTGTACACAATGAGCAGTTCTTC.